The clone carrying this T cell receptor beta chain showed up just a few times. Its antigen is not known. This entry comes from a study of T cell repertoires in cytomegalovirus infection. As for the study in general: Public signatures in TCR beta pointed to CMV infection and matching HLA type.

Whole-study results and caveats: There were carriers of CMV plus the relevant HLA, and cumulative public TCR beta family frequency identified them.

A single record per CDR3 protein comes from TCRdb applying MiXCR to the reads. Among about 900,000 distinct CDR3 sequences, roughly 31% were seen once, and the ten largest hold more than 12%. The clonotype originates from a human donor in good health (CMV status not recorded). Some clones in this sample may be carry-over from other donors' samples. The specimen comprised cultured CD8+ T cells from PBMCs, sampled from culture after CMV antigen stimulation.

The CDR3: CASSHPSSGGLDTQYF. DNA for the CDR3: TGTGCCAGCAGCCACCCTTCTAGCGGGGGGCTGGATACGCAGTATTTT. The V gene is TRBV7-2, the J gene TRBJ2-3, with TRBD2 matching over 11 bases. CDR1 is SGHTA, CDR2 FQGNSA, per germline. The CDR3 covers 16 residues. The ends lost 5 bases at V and 6 bases at J; junction bases unmatched: 10.